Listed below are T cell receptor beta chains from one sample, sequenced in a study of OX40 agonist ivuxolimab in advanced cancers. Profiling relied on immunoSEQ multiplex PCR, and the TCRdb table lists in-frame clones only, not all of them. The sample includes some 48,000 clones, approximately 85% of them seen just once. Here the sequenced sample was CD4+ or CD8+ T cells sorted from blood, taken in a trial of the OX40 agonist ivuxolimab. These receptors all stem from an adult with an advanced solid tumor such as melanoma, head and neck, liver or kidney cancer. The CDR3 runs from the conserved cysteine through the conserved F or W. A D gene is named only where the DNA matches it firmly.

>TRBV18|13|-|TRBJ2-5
CASSPKVGETQYF
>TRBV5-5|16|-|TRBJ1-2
CASSLYRQVIDYGYTF
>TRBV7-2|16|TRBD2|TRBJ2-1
CASSPGGSGGPRMGFF
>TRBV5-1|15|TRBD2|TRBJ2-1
CASSQPGTRVNEQFF
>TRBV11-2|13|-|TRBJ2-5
CASSFSGLETQYF
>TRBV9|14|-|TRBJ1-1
CASSVGVMNTEAFF
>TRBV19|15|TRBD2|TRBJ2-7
CASSILAGSSYEQYF
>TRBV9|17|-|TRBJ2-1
CASSVGVRADSYNEQFF
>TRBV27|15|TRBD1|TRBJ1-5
CASRKTGGENQPQHF
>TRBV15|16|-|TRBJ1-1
CATSRVGGALNTEAFF
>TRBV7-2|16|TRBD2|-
CASSSFPQRESYEQYF
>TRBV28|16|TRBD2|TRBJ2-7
CASSSLAGGKVYEQYF
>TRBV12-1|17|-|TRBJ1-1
CASSLLDGQMVNTEAFF
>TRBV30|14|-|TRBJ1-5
CAWSVMAESQPQHF
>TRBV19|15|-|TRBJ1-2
CASTGQRFTSYGYTF
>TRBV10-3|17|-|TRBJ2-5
CAISDGTGSLGQETQYF
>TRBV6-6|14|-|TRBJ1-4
CASSNQGSRGKLFF
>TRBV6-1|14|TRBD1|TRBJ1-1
CASSLGGGLTEAFF
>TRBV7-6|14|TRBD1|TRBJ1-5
CASSRVGDSQPQHF
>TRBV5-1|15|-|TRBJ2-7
CASSLAGGAGHEQYF
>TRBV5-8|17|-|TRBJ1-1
CASSPGGGGGRSTEAFF
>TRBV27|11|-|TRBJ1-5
CASSPDQPQHF
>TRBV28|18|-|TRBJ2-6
CASSEFILTQSRANVLTF
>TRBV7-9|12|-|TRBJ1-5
CASSSTNQPQHF
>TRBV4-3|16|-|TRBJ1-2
CASSQTVRPRVDGYTF
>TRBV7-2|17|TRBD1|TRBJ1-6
CASSFGRDRGGRSPLHF
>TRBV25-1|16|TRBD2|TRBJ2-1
CASSESGLAGNNEQFF
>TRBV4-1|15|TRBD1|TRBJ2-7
CASSLTVGQAYEQYF
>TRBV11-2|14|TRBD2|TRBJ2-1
CASSLDFGGGEQFF
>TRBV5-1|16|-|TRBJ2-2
CASSPVITGSGGELFF
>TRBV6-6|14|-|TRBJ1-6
CASRPGEGRSPLHF
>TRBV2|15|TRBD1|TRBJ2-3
CASSEEDRGTDTQYF
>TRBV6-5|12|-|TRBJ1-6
CASRDNNSPLHF
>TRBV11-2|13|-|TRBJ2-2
CASSFPGTGELFF
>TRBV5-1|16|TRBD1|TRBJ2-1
CASSRPGTGGHNEQFF
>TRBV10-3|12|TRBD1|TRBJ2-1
CAMATGGYEQFF
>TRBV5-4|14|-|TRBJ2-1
CASSRRGSYNEQFF
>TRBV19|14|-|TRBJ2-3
CASSSRTGTDTQYF
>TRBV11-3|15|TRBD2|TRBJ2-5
CASSLGGRAAETQYF
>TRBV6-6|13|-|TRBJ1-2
CASSNGQLYGYTF
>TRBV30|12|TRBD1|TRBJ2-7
CAWGTGGVRQYF
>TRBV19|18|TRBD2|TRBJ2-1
CASSKGTSGMSSYNEQFF
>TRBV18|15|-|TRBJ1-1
CASSPTSTDPSGAFF